The clone carrying this T cell receptor (beta chain) has only one observation. Its antigen is unidentified. This sample stems from a study of EBV T-cell therapy then PD-1 blockade in nasopharyngeal carcinoma. Regarding treatment: AdE1-LMPpoly-expanded autologous EBV-specific T-cell therapy followed by anti-PD-1 nivolumab. Germline-derived CDR1 and CDR2 are SGHNT and YYREEE (reference sequence). J was trimmed by 3 bases and V by 3 bases; bases with no gene match: 3. This CDR3 contains 13 residues. Sequencing used immunoSEQ multiplex PCR; TCRdb keeps in-frame clones, though not all of them. Of approximately 25,000 clones in the sample, approximately 80% are singletons; the top ten hold roughly 28%.

The chain couples TRBV5-4 to TRBJ2-7; TRBD1 matches 7 bases. This clonotype originated in a man aged 35 to 55 with nasopharyngeal carcinoma. This material consisted of CD8+ T cells from blood, taken at approximately day 60 from a patient whose treatment included autologous EBV-specific T cells and nivolumab. This CDR3 is CASSWRQGYEQYF. The CDR3 region has the DNA TGTGCCAGCAGCTGGCGACAGGGCTACGAGCAGTACTTC.